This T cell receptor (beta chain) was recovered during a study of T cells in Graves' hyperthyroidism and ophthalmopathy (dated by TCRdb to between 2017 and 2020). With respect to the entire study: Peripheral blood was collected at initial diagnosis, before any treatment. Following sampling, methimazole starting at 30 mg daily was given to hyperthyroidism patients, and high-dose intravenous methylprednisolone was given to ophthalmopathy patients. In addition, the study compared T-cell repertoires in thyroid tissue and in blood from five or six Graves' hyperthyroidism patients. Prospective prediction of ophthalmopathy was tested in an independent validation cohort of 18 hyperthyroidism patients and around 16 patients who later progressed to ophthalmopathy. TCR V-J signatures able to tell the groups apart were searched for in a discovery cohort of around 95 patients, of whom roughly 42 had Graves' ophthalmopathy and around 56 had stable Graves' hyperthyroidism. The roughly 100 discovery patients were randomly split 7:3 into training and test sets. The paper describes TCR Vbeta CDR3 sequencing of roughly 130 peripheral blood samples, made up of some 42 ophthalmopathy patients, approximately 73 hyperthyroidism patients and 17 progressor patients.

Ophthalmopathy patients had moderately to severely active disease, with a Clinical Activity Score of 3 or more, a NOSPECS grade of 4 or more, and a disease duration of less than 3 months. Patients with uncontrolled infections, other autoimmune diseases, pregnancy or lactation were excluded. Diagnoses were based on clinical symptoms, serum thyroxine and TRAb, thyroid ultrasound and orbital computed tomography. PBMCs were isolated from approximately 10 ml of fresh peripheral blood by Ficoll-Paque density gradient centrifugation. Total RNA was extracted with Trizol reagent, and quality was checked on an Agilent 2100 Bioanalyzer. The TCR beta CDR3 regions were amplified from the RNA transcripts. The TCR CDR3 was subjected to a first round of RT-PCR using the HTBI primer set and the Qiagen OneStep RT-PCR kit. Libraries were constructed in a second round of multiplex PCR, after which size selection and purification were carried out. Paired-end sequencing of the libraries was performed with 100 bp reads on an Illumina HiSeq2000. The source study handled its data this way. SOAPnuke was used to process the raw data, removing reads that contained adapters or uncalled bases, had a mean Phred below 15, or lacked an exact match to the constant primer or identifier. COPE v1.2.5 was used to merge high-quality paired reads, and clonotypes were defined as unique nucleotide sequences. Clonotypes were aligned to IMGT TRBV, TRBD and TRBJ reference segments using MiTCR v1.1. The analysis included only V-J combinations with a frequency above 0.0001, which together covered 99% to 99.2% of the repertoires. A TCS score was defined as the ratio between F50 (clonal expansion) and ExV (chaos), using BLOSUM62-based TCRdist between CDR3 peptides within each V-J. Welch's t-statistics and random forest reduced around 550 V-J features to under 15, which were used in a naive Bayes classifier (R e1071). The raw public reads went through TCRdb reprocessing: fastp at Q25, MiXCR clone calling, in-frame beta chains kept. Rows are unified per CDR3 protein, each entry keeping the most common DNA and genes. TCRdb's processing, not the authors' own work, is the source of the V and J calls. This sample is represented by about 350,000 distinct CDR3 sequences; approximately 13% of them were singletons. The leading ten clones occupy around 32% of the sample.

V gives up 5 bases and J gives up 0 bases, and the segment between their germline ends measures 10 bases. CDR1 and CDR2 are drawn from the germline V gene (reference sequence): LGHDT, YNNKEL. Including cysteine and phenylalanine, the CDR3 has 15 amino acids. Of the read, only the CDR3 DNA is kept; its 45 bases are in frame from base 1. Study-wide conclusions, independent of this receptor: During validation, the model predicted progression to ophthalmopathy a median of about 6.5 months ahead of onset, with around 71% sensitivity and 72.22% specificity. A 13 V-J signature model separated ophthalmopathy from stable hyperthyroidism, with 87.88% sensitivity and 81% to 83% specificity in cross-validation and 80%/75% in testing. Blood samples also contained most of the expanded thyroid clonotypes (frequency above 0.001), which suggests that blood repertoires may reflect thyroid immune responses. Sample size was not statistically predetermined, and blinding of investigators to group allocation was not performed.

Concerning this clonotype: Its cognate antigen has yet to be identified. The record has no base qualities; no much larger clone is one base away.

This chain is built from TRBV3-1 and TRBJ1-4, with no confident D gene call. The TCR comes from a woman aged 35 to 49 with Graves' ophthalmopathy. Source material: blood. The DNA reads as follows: TGTGCCAGCAGCACAGCAGGTGCAACTAATGAAAAACTGTTTTTT. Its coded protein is CASSTAGATNEKLFF.